One and the same sample provided the 27 T cell receptor beta chains below, sequenced in a study of blood T cell repertoires in COVID-19. Profiling relied on immunoSEQ multiplex PCR, and the TCRdb table lists in-frame clones only, not all of them. The sample has 90,000 to 120,000 clones; around 91% are singletons. Sequencing was performed on peripheral blood. All receptors come from a woman older than 75 with acute or convalescent COVID-19.

On this clone: The same CDR3 can be traced to other DNA sequences in this sample. The chain uses TRBV5-1 and TRBJ2-7, with 9 bases aligning to TRBD1. V was clipped by 5 bases and J by 5 bases; unmatched bases: 8. The CDR3 is 14 amino acids. Germline V gene data show CDR1 as SGHRS and CDR2 as YFSETQ. The CDR3 spells CASSEGTGLHEQYF. In DNA, the CDR3 is TGCGCCAGCAGTGAGGGGACAGGGCTACACGAGCAGTACTTC.

This rearrangement joins TRBV23-1 to TRBJ2-7, with 10 bases aligning to TRBD1. TRBV23-1 is placed among ORFs of uncertain function. The CDR3 runs to 18 residues. Trimming took 3 bases from V and 1 from J; bases not matched to a gene: 12. The CDR3 coding sequence is TGCGCCAGCAGTCACCCTGACAGGGGGCGAAATTTATCCTACGAGCAGTACTTC. This codes for CASSHPDRGRNLSYEQYF.

The CDR3 nucleotides read TGTGCCATCAGCCGACAGGGAGGCTACGAGCAGTACTTC. Translating gives CAISRQGGYEQYF. The chain employs TRBV10-3 and TRBJ2-7, with a possible D match to TRBD1 (7 bases). V dropped 6 bases and J dropped 3 bases, with 12 bases sitting between them. Germline V gene data show CDR1 as ENHRY and CDR2 as SYGVKD. CDR3 length: 13 amino acids.

In nucleotides, the CDR3 is TGTGCCAGCTCACCCGGGACAAACGAGCAGTACTTC. It encodes CASSPGTNEQYF. This chain links TRBV18 with TRBJ2-7; weak D call: TRBD1 (6 bases). Germline V CDR1 and CDR2: KGHSH, LQKENI. Trimming pared 3 bases from V and 5 bases from J, leaving 8 bases between. This CDR3 region has 12 residues.

The chain has TRBV4-1 and TRBJ2-3; 11 bases are a match to TRBD2. The CDR3 is 16 residues long. Germline V gives CDR1 MGHRA, CDR2 YSYEKL. V gave up 3 bases and J gave up 3 bases; unmatched junction bases: 5. CDR3 loop: CASSHGLAGKTDTQYF. The CDR3, as DNA: TGCGCCAGCAGCCATGGACTAGCGGGTAAGACAGATACGCAGTATTTT.

The chain recombines TRBV29-1 with TRBJ2-1; 7 bases are a match to TRBD1. The CDR3 has 13 residues. V shed 7 bases, J shed 7 bases, and the junction held 10 bases outside the gene matches. Per germline, CDR1 SQVTM and CDR2 ANQGSEA. This chain's CDR3 is CSASGQAYNEQFF. CDR3 coding DNA: TGCAGCGCCTCCGGACAGGCGTATAATGAGCAGTTCTTC.

The chain recombines TRBV28 with TRBJ1-2, with 9 bases fitting TRBD1. CDR1 and CDR2 from the germline V gene are MDHEN and SYDVKM. The ends lost 10 bases at V and 7 bases at J; junction bases unmatched: 7. CDR3 size: 12 residues. CDR3 amino acids: CAIAQGARGYTF. The CDR3 bases are TGTGCCATCGCACAGGGGGCGCGTGGCTACACCTTC.

This chain joins TRBV7-8 and TRBJ1-4, with 7 bases aligning to TRBD1. The CDR3 contains 16 residues. Germline V CDR1 and CDR2: SGHVS, FQNEAQ. J gave up 6 bases and V 7 bases, and 14 bases lay outside the gene matches. CDR3 residues: CASKDRPWKNDEKLFF. CDR3 bases: TGTGCCAGCAAGGACAGGCCATGGAAAAATGATGAAAAACTGTTTTTT.

V gene TRBV30 combines with J gene TRBJ1-4; a weak D match, TRBD1 (5 bases). In germline, CDR1 is GTSNPN, CDR2 SVGIG (reference sequence). The CDR3 covers 16 residues. V lost 0 bases, J lost 3 bases, and 14 bases lay in between. The chain's CDR3 is CAWSVEKGSANEKLFF. The CDR3, as DNA: TGTGCCTGGAGTGTGGAGAAGGGGTCGGCTAATGAAAAACTGTTTTTT.

This chain links TRBV7-2 with TRBJ2-3; 7 nucleotides align to TRBD1. The V segment lost 3 bases and the J segment 1 base; nucleotides outside the gene matches: 1. The CDR3 totals 14 residues. CDR1 and CDR2 (germline): SGHTA, FQGNSA. The CDR3 DNA follows: TGTGCCAGCAGCTTTGACAGGGGCACAGATACGCAGTATTTT. Translation gives CASSFDRGTDTQYF.

This clone was seen once. The chain is built from TRBV19 and TRBJ2-7; 7 bases line up with TRBD2. V shed 7 bases and J 5 bases; nucleotides not matched to a gene: 8. Germline lookup yields CDR1 LNHDA and CDR2 SQIVND (reference sequence). This CDR3 comprises 13 residues. CDR3: CASMSGDRNEQYF. The CDR3 coding sequence is TGTGCCAGTATGAGCGGGGATAGGAACGAGCAGTACTTC. The variable domain in full, completed from reference TRBV19 and TRBJ2-7, reads DGGITQSPKYLFRKEGQNVTLSCEQNLNHDAMYWYRQDPGQGLRLIYYSQIVNDFQKGDIAEGYSVSREKKESFPLTVTSAQKNPTAFYLCASMSGDRNEQYFGPGTRLTVT.

The rearrangement uses TRBV3-1 (or the pseudogene TRBV3-2) and TRBJ1-2; the D gene is possibly TRBD1 (6 bases). Germline V gene sequence: CDR1 LGHDT, CDR2 YNNKEL (reference sequence). Deletions cut 3 bases from V and 8 bases from J, with 22 bases between. The CDR3 is 16 amino acids. The chain's CDR3 is CASSQGARRLHMGYTF. CDR3 in DNA: TGTGCCAGCAGCCAGGGGGCTCGGCGTTTACATATGGGCTACACCTTC.

Only a few counts were recorded for this clone. V gene TRBV6-1 combines with J gene TRBJ2-7, with 7 bases matching TRBD1. Germline-derived CDR1 and CDR2 are MNHNS and SASEGT. This CDR3 comprises 13 residues. The V segment lost 2 bases and the J segment 8 bases; nucleotides outside the gene matches: 6. The CDR3 bases are TGTGCCAGCAGTGAAAATGAGGGGGCGAAGCAGTACTTC. Its protein product is CASSENEGAKQYF.

The CDR3 reads CAISNGGVKGTGELFF. DNA for the CDR3: TGTGCCATCAGTAACGGGGGGGTCAAGGGCACCGGGGAGCTGTTTTTT. This chain links TRBV10-3 with TRBJ2-2, with TRBD2 identical over 8 bases. The CDR3 totals 16 residues. J gave up 4 bases and V 5 bases, and 9 bases lay outside the gene matches. The V gene's germline CDR1 is ENHRY and CDR2 SYGVKD.

Only a few counts were recorded for this clone. The rearrangement joins TRBV5-1 to TRBJ2-1; TRBD1 agrees at 8 bases. The CDR3 totals 15 residues. The trim removed 3 bases at V and 9 bases at J, leaving 11 bases unmatched. Germline CDR1 is SGHRS and CDR2 is YFSETQ. CDR3 amino acids: CASSSGQVTPSEQFF. The CDR3 nucleotides read TGCGCCAGCAGCTCGGGACAGGTAACACCAAGTGAGCAGTTCTTC. Complete variable domain (other parts from reference TRBV5-1 and TRBJ2-1): KAGVTQTPRYLIKTRGQQVTLSCSPISGHRSVSWYQQTPGQGLQFLFEYFSETQRNKGNFPGRFSGRQFSNSRSEMNVSTLELGDSALYLCASSSGQVTPSEQFFGPGTRLTVL.

This chain links TRBV7-9 with TRBJ2-5; the D is unclear. There are 11 residues in the CDR3. Trimming pared 5 bases from V and 5 bases from J, leaving 6 bases between. Germline V gene sequence: CDR1 SEHNR, CDR2 FQNEAQ (reference sequence). The CDR3 sequence: CASSVSETQYF. The CDR3 coding sequence is TGTGCCAGCAGCGTCTCGGAGACCCAGTACTTC.

This clone is labeled as medium-sized (0.01 to 0.1%). The chain is built from TRBV10-1 and TRBJ1-3; perhaps TRBD1 as D (6 bases). Germline assignment: CDR1 WNHNN and CDR2 SYGVQD (reference sequence). The ends were cut back, 6 bases at V and 4 bases at J, with 13 bases in the middle. The CDR3 is made up of 14 amino acids. CDR3 DNA sequence: TGCGCCAGCAGCGATGGACAGATGGGAAACACCATATATTTT. It specifies CASSDGQMGNTIYF.

The chain has TRBV29-1 and TRBJ2-1, with D unresolved. Between the trimmed V and J ends, which lost 6 bases and 13 bases, there was a span of 13 bases. Germline assignment: CDR1 SQVTM and CDR2 ANQGSEA. The CDR3 has 10 amino acids. For the CDR3, the DNA is TGCAGCGTAATCACTCTTCTACAGTTCTTC. It yields the protein CSVITLLQFF.

This clone was found once. The J gene is TRBJ1-5, the V gene TRBV6-2 or TRBV6-3, with a possible D match to TRBD1 (5 bases). This CDR3 is 14 amino acids long. The germline V gene has CDR1 MNHEY and CDR2 SVGEGT. Between the trimmed V and J ends, which lost 2 bases and 6 bases, there was a span of 11 bases. CDR3 sequence (DNA): TGTGCCAGCAGTTACCCCCCGGGGGGTCAGCCCCAGCATTTT. Its protein product is CASSYPPGGQPQHF.

This chain joins TRBV28 and TRBJ2-1, with TRBD1 identical over 8 bases. The V segment lost 5 bases and the J segment 4 bases; nucleotides outside the gene matches: 13. CDR3 size: 17 residues. Germline lookup yields CDR1 MDHEN and CDR2 SYDVKM. DNA of the CDR3: TGTGCCAGCAGTCTTTGGGACAGGCAATTACTTTACAATGAGCAGTTCTTC. Protein: CASSLWDRQLLYNEQFF.

The V and J genes are TRBV2 and TRBJ2-3; no definite D call. The CDR3 loop spans 16 amino acids. Germline lookup yields CDR1 SNHLY and CDR2 FYNNEI. Trimming removed 6 bases at V and 3 bases at J, with 19 bases between. CDR3 bases: TGTGCCAGCAGCGCCGAGCACGTGGTTTTAACAGATACGCAGTATTTT. Protein sequence: CASSAEHVVLTDTQYF.

The CDR3 loop is CASSLGRDNYEQYF. CDR3 sequence (DNA): TGTGCCAGCAGCTTAGGTCGGGACAACTACGAGCAGTACTTC. The rearrangement joins TRBV7-9 to TRBJ2-7; D is possibly TRBD1 (6 bases). The germline CDR1 and CDR2 sequences are SEHNR and FQNEAQ (reference sequence). V lost 1 base, J lost 3 bases, and 10 bases lay in between. The CDR3 extends over 14 amino acids.

The chain links TRBV5-1 to TRBJ2-1; TRBD1 might be the D (6 bases). Trimming left V 7 bases short and J 9 bases short, with 14 bases between. The germline V gene has CDR1 SGHRS and CDR2 YFSETQ. CDR3 length: 12 amino acids. The CDR3 here is CASGESRGEQFF. As DNA, the CDR3 is TGCGCCAGCGGGGAGTCCAGGGGTGAGCAGTTCTTC.

This clone has only one observation. This chain joins TRBV5-1 and TRBJ2-7; a possible D gene is TRBD2 (6 bases). The germline V gene has CDR1 SGHRS and CDR2 YFSETQ. The CDR3 sequence is 14 residues long. V was trimmed by 2 bases and J by 5 bases, leaving 14 bases between them. CDR3 residues: CASSFGGPVDEQYF. The DNA of the CDR3 is TGCGCCAGCAGCTTTGGAGGGCCTGTGGACGAGCAGTACTTC.

The rearrangement uses TRBV30 and TRBJ1-1; 7 bases agree with TRBD1. This CDR3 is built from 11 residues. J lost 3 bases, V lost 6 bases, and 1 base had no gene match. Germline values: CDR1 GTSNPN, CDR2 SVGIG (reference sequence). The CDR3 protein is CACQGDTEAFF. For the CDR3, the DNA is TGTGCCTGCCAGGGGGACACTGAAGCTTTCTTT.

The chain uses TRBV30 and TRBJ1-5; 8 bases match TRBD1. The CDR3 sequence is 13 residues long. Germline V gene sequence: CDR1 GTSNPN, CDR2 SVGIG (reference sequence). V gave up 3 bases and J gave up 2 bases; unmatched junction bases: 0. The CDR3 protein is CAWRTGGNQPQHF. DNA of the CDR3: TGTGCCTGGAGGACAGGGGGCAATCAGCCCCAGCATTTT.

The chain combines TRBV6-2 or TRBV6-3 with TRBJ1-2; 7 nucleotides match TRBD1. The junction had 10 bases not matched to a gene; V was cut back by 7 bases and J by 5 bases. In germline, CDR1 is MNHEY, CDR2 SVGEGT. The CDR3 covers 14 residues. CDR3: CASTPDRVWYGYTF. The CDR3 nucleotides read TGTGCCAGCACCCCCGACAGGGTATGGTATGGCTACACCTTC.